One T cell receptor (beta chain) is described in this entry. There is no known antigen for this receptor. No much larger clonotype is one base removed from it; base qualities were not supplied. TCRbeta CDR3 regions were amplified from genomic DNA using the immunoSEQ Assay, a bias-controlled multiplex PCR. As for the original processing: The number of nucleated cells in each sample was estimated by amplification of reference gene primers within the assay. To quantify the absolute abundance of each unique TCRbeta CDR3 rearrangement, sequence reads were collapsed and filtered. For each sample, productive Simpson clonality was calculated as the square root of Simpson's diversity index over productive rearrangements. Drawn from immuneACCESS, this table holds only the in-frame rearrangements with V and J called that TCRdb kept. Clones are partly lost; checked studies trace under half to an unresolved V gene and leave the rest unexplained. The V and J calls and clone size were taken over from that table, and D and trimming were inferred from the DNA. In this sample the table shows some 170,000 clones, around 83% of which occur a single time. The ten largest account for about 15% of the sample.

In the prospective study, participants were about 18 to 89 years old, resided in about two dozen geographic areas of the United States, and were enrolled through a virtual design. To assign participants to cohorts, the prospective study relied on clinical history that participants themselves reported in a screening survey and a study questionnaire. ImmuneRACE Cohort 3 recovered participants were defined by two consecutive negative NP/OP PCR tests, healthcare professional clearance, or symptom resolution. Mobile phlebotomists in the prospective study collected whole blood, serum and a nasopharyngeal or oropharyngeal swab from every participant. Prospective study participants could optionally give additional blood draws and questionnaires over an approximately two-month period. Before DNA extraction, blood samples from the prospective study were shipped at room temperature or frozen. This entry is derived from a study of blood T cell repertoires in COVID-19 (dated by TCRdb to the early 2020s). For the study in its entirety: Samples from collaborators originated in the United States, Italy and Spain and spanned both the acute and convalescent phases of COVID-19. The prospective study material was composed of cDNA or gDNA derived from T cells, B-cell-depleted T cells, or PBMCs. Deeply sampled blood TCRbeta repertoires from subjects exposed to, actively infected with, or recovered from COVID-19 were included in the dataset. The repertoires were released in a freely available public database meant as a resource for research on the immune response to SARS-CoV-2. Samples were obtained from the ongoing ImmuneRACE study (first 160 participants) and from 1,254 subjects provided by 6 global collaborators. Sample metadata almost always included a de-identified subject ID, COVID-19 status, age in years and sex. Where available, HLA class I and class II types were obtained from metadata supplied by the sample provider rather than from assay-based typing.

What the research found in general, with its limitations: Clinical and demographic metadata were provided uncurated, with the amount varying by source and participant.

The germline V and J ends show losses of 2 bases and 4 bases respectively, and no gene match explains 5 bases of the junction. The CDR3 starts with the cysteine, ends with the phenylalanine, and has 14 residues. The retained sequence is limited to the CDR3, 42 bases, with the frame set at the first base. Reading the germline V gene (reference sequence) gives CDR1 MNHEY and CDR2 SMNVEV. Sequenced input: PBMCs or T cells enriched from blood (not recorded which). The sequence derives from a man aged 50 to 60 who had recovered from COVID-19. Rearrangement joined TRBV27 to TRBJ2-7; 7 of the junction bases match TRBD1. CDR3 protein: CASSLGQGEYEQYF. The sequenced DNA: TGTGCCAGCAGTTTAGGGCAGGGGGAGTACGAGCAGTACTTC.